This paragraph reports one TCR beta chain. The data originate from a study of blood T cell repertoires in COVID-19. Profiled with immunoSEQ multiplex PCR; TCRdb holds only in-frame clones, not every one. The data show around 260,000 clones, 86% seen once. Material for sequencing was peripheral blood. The receptor comes from a woman between 25 and 40 years old with active or convalescent COVID-19.

CDR3 region: CASFCLWGVGQPQHF. CDR3 coding DNA: TGTGCCTCATTTTGTCTATGGGGGGTGGGGCAGCCCCAGCATTTT. The rearrangement uses TRBV25-1 and TRBJ1-5, with D possibly TRBD1 on 5 matching bases. V dropped 11 bases and J dropped 7 bases, with 24 bases sitting between them. CDR3 length equals 15 residues. CDR1 and CDR2 (germline): MGHDK, SYGVNS.